This T cell receptor beta chain was recorded in a study of cytomegalovirus exposure and HLA in healthy donors. General study results and limits: Some segments of the V type, notably TRBV6-2 and TRBV6-3, were excluded as indistinguishable.

It was with 60 Vbeta and 13 Jbeta primers that the PCR ran. The assay was immunoSEQ multiplex PCR, and TCRdb's table has in-frame clones only and misses some. The data hold about 130,000 clones, with approximately 68% observed a single time. Notes on this clone: The antigen is not known. Other DNA sequences of this sample code for an identical CDR3.

The CDR3 has 13 residues. Germline V gives CDR1 SNHLY, CDR2 FYNNEI. V was trimmed by 6 bases and J by 3 bases, leaving 11 bases between them. The chain joins TRBV2 to TRBJ1-1, with D uncertain. The sample was PBMCs. This TCR derives from a man younger than 45 in good health and CMV-seropositive. CDR3 in amino acids: CASSPTQHTEAFF. The CDR3 nucleotides read TGTGCCAGCAGCCCAACACAGCACACTGAAGCTTTCTTT.